The source of this TCR beta chain is a study of CD8 T cells in Susac syndrome. An amount of RNA that ranged from about 0.45 to 1 ug was reverse transcribed with random hexamers. Amplification of the TCR beta CDR3 was carried out by immunoSEQ multiplex PCR, which spanned a total of 54 Vbeta and 13 Jbeta segments. TCRdb re-called the immunoSEQ multiplex PCR reads through MiXCR, storing one row per CDR3 protein. The sample lists roughly 140,000 distinct CDR3 sequences, approximately 95% occurring once. This CDR3 is built from 14 residues. With 1 base removed from V and 7 bases from J, the gap between germline ends came to 13 bases. CDR1 is SGHDN and CDR2 is FVKESK in the germline V gene. A remark on this clonotype: Its antigen remains unidentified.

TCR beta sequencing was performed on blood CD8+ and CD4+ T cells. TEMRA cells were FACS-enriched, and CD8+ and CD4+ T cells were isolated negatively. General study findings and limits: The authors acknowledged that the study's TCR sequencing and HLA analysis involved relatively few individuals.

Material for sequencing was CD8+ T cells from PBMCs. This receptor was identified in a human donor in good health. V and J are TRBV14 and TRBJ2-5, with D hard to call. In nucleotides, the CDR3 is TGTGCCAGCAGCCAAGCCGGTCCGGCTGTGACCCAGTACTTC. Protein product: CASSQAGPAVTQYF.